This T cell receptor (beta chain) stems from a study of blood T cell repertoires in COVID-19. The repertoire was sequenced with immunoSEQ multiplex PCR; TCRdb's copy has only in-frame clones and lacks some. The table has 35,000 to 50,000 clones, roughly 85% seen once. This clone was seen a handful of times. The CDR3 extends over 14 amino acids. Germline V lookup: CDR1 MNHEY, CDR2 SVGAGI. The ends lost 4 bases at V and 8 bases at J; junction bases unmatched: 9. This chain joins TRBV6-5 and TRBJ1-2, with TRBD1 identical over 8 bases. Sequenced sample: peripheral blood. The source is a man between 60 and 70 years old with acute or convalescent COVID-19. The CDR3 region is CASSSARTGNGYTF. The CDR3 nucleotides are TGTGCCAGCAGTTCCGCCCGGACAGGGAACGGCTACACCTTC.